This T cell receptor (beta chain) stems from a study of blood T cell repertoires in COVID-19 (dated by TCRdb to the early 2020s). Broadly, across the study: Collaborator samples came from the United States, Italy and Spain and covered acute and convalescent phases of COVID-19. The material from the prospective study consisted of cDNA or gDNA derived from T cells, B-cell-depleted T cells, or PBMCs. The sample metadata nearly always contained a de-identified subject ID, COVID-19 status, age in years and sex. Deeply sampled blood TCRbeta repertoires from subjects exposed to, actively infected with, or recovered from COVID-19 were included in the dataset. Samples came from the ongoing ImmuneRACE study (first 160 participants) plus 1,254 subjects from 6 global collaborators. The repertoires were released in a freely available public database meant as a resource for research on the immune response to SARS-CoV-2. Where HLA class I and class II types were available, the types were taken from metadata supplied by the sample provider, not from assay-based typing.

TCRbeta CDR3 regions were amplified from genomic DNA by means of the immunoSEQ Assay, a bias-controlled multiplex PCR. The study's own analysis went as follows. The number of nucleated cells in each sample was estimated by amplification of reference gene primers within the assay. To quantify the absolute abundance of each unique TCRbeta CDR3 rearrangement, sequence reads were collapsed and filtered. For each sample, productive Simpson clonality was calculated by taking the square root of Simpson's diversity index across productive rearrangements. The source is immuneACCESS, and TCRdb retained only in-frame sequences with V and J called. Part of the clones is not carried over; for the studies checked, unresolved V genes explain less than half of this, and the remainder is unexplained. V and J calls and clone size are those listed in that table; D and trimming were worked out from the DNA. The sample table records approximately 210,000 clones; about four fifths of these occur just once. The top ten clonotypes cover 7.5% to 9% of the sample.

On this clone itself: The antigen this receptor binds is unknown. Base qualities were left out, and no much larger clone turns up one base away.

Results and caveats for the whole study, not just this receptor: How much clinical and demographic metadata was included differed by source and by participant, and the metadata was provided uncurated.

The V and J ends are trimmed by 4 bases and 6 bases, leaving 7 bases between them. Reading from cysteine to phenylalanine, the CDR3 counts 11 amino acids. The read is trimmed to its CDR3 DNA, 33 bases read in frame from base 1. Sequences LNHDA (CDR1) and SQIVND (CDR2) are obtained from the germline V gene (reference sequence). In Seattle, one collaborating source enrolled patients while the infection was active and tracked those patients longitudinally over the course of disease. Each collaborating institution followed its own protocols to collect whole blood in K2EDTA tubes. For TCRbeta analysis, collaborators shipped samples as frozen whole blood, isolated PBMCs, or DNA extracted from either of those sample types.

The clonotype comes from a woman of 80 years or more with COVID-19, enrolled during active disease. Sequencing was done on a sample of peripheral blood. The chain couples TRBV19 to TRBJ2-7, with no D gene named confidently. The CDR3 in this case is CASSTGTEQYF. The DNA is TGTGCCAGTAGTACAGGTACCGAGCAGTACTTC.